This T cell receptor beta chain was found in a study of T cells in Graves' hyperthyroidism and ophthalmopathy. The investigators amplified TCR beta CDR3 regions from RNA transcripts. A set of HTBI primers served as the primers for a first-round RT-PCR of the TCR CDR3. TCRdb used MiXCR to reprocess the multiplex PCR reads, holding one entry per CDR3 protein. The table includes 600,000 to 800,000 distinct CDR3 sequences, roughly a third detected once. Hyperthyroidism, newly diagnosed and lasting under 2 months, affected patients aged 18 to 65. Diagnosis relied on clinical symptoms, serum thyroxine and TRAb, thyroid ultrasound and orbital computed tomography. The sample holds many counts of this clonotype. The antigen remains unidentified. The study's findings and limits: The model forecast ophthalmopathy, anticipating it by a median roughly 6 months before onset.

Trimming took 4 bases from V and 6 from J; bases not matched to a gene: 11. The CDR3 is 15 amino acids. The germline V gene has CDR1 WSHSY and CDR2 SAAADI. The rearrangement links TRBV10-2 to TRBJ2-7, with 8 positions matching TRBD2. Sequencing input: blood. This clonotype originated in a woman between 35 and 50 years old with Graves' hyperthyroidism. Written as DNA, the CDR3 is TGCGCCAGCAGTGCCCCAGGGCGGGGGGCTGGCGAGCAGTACTTC. Its translation: CASSAPGRGAGEQYF.